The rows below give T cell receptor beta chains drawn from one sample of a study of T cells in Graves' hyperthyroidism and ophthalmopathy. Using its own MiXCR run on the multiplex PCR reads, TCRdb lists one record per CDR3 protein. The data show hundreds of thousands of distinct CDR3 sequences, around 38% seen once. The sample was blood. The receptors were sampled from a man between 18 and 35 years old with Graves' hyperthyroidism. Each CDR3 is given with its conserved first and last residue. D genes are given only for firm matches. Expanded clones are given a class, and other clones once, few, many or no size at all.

CDR3: CASSYSIAGGSETQYF
DNA: TGTGCCAGCAGTTACTCCATAGCGGGGGGGTCAGAGACCCAGTACTTC
length: 16
V: TRBV6-2/TRBV6-3
D: TRBD2
J: TRBJ2-5
size: .

CDR3: CASSLVTYTGELFF
DNA: TGCGCCAGCAGCTTGGTGACCTACACCGGGGAGCTGTTTTTT
length: 14
V: TRBV5-1
D: .
J: TRBJ2-2
size: .

CDR3: CASGGQGDVRNTEAFF
DNA: TGTGCCAGCGGAGGACAGGGTGATGTGAGGAACACTGAAGCTTTCTTT
length: 16
V: TRBV9
D: TRBD1
J: TRBJ1-1
size: .

CDR3: CASSQDTRSPLHF
DNA: TGTGCCAGCAGCCAAGATACAAGGTCACCCCTCCACTTT
length: 13
V: TRBV9
D: .
J: TRBJ1-6
size: few

CDR3: CASTQEQGSYGYTF
DNA: TGTGCCAGCACCCAAGAACAGGGGAGTTATGGCTACACCTTC
length: 14
V: TRBV6-1
D: TRBD1
J: TRBJ1-2
size: few

CDR3: CASSYGPPATNEKLFF
DNA: TGTGCCAGCAGCTACGGGCCCCCAGCAACTAATGAAAAACTGTTTTTT
length: 16
V: TRBV7-2
D: .
J: TRBJ1-4
size: many

CDR3: CASRSQGQDLNSPLHF
DNA: TGTGCCAGCAGGTCTCAGGGGCAGGACCTTAATTCACCCCTCCACTTT
length: 16
V: TRBV7-9
D: .
J: TRBJ1-6
size: .

CDR3: CASGRGGPYEQYF
DNA: TGCGCCAGCGGGCGGGGGGGGCCCTACGAGCAGTACTTC
length: 13
V: TRBV5-1
D: TRBD2
J: TRBJ2-7
size: .

CDR3: CASTPEAGPYEQYF
DNA: TGTGCCAGCACCCCGGAGGCGGGACCATACGAGCAGTACTTC
length: 14
V: TRBV7-9
D: .
J: TRBJ2-7
size: .

CDR3: CASSVDRGSTEAFF
DNA: TGTGCCAGCAGCGTAGACAGGGGATCCACTGAAGCTTTCTTT
length: 14
V: TRBV9
D: TRBD1
J: TRBJ1-1
size: many

CDR3: CATKGTEETQYF
DNA: TGTGCCACCAAGGGGACAGAAGAGACCCAGTACTTC
length: 12
V: TRBV24-1
D: TRBD1
J: TRBJ2-5
size: many

CDR3: CASSPRSEPGELFF
DNA: TGTGCCAGTAGTCCCAGGAGTGAACCCGGGGAGCTGTTTTTT
length: 14
V: TRBV19
D: .
J: TRBJ2-2
size: few

CDR3: CSVDRGGPKELFF
DNA: TGCAGCGTTGACCGAGGGGGTCCCAAGGAGCTGTTTTTT
length: 13
V: TRBV29-1
D: .
J: TRBJ2-2
size: .

CDR3: CASSIDGGRTGELFF
DNA: TGTGCCAGTAGTATAGACGGAGGGCGGACCGGGGAGCTGTTTTTT
length: 15
V: TRBV19
D: .
J: TRBJ2-2
size: .

CDR3: CASSLGDRDSYEQYF
DNA: TGTGCCAGCAGTTTGGGGGACAGGGACTCCTACGAGCAGTACTTC
length: 15
V: TRBV2
D: TRBD1
J: TRBJ2-7
size: .

CDR3: CASSLPTGGGYTF
DNA: TGTGCCAGCAGTTTACCTACGGGTGGGGGCTACACCTTC
length: 13
V: TRBV27
D: .
J: TRBJ1-2
size: few

CDR3: CSARAGQGNTIYF
DNA: TGCAGTGCTAGAGCGGGACAGGGAAACACCATATATTTT
length: 13
V: TRBV20-1
D: TRBD1
J: TRBJ1-3
size: .

CDR3: CSTSDRRVSPLHF
DNA: TGCAGTACTAGTGATCGGCGAGTATCACCCCTCCACTTT
length: 13
V: TRBV20-1
D: .
J: TRBJ1-6
size: .

CDR3: CAWSGSGDIYEQYF
DNA: TGTGCCTGGAGTGGGTCGGGGGACATTTACGAGCAGTACTTC
length: 14
V: TRBV19
D: .
J: TRBJ2-7
size: .

CDR3: CASSHSREFGTQYF
DNA: TGTGCCAGCAGCCATTCCCGGGAGTTTGGGACCCAGTACTTC
length: 14
V: TRBV9
D: .
J: TRBJ2-5
size: .

CDR3: CASSSLGTGGNTEAFF
DNA: TGTGCCAGCAGTTCCTTAGGGACAGGGGGCAACACTGAAGCTTTCTTT
length: 16
V: TRBV6-5
D: TRBD1
J: TRBJ1-1
size: few

CDR3: CSARTANTGELFF
DNA: TGCAGTGCACGGACAGCGAACACCGGGGAGCTGTTTTTT
length: 13
V: TRBV20-1
D: .
J: TRBJ2-2
size: .

CDR3: CASSASRGGELFF
DNA: TGTGCCAGCAGCGCCTCCAGGGGCGGGGAGCTGTTTTTT
length: 13
V: TRBV7-9
D: .
J: TRBJ2-2
size: many

CDR3: CASSLGPGSSLHF
DNA: TGCGCCAGCAGCTTGGGGCCGGGTTCATCCCTCCACTTT
length: 13
V: TRBV5-1
D: .
J: TRBJ1-6
size: .

CDR3: CASSFPQRGETQYF
DNA: TGTGCCAGCAGCTTCCCCCAGAGGGGAGAGACCCAGTACTTC
length: 14
V: TRBV5-8
D: .
J: TRBJ2-5
size: few

CDR3: CSARDLEDSYEQHF
DNA: TGCAGTGCTAGAGATCTGGAGGACTCCTACGAGCAGCACTTC
length: 14
V: TRBV20-1
D: .
J: TRBJ2-7
size: .

CDR3: CATSRDRDIEKLFF
DNA: TGTGCCACCAGCAGAGATCGGGACATTGAAAAACTGTTTTTT
length: 14
V: TRBV15
D: .
J: TRBJ1-4
size: many

CDR3: CARTGMNTEAFF
DNA: TGTGCTAGAACAGGCATGAACACTGAAGCTTTCTTT
length: 12
V: TRBV25-1
D: .
J: TRBJ1-1
size: .

CDR3: CASSPTPGRIYEQYF
DNA: TGCGCCAGCAGCCCAACCCCCGGGAGAATCTACGAGCAGTACTTC
length: 15
V: TRBV5-1
D: .
J: TRBJ2-7
size: .

CDR3: CSAVTESETQYF
DNA: TGCAGTGCTGTGACAGAGAGCGAGACCCAGTACTTC
length: 12
V: TRBV20-1
D: .
J: TRBJ2-5
size: many

CDR3: CSVGGWDGNTIYF
DNA: TGCAGCGTCGGGGGGTGGGACGGAAACACCATATATTTT
length: 13
V: TRBV29-1
D: .
J: TRBJ1-3
size: once

CDR3: CASSQGNDDEQYF
DNA: TGCGCCAGCAGCCAAGGTAATGACGACGAGCAGTACTTC
length: 13
V: TRBV4-1
D: .
J: TRBJ2-7
size: few

CDR3: CASSQVSGQGTTEAFF
DNA: TGCGCCAGCAGCCAAGTGTCGGGACAGGGGACCACTGAAGCTTTCTTT
length: 16
V: TRBV4-1
D: TRBD1
J: TRBJ1-1
size: .

CDR3: CASGLAGADQYF
DNA: TGTGCCAGCGGACTAGCGGGGGCGGACCAGTACTTC
length: 12
V: TRBV6-2/TRBV6-3
D: TRBD2
J: TRBJ2-5
size: few

CDR3: CASSLAGTGIPNEKLFF
DNA: TGTGCCAGCAGCTTAGCTGGGACAGGGATCCCTAATGAAAAACTGTTTTTT
length: 17
V: TRBV7-9
D: TRBD1
J: TRBJ1-4
size: few

CDR3: CATSDSGGGFPTGELFF
DNA: TGTGCCACCAGTGATTCCGGGGGGGGATTTCCAACCGGGGAGCTGTTTTTT
length: 17
V: TRBV24-1
D: TRBD2
J: TRBJ2-2
size: .

CDR3: CASSEISRMGIGETQYF
DNA: TGTGCCAGCAGTGAAATCAGTCGGATGGGGATTGGGGAGACCCAGTACTTC
length: 17
V: TRBV25-1
D: .
J: TRBJ2-5
size: many

CDR3: CASTSGALREAFF
DNA: TGTGCCAGTACCTCCGGGGCACTCCGTGAAGCTTTCTTT
length: 13
V: TRBV19
D: .
J: TRBJ1-1
size: many

CDR3: CASSDGKRMWGGEQYF
DNA: TGTGCCAGTAGCGACGGGAAACGTATGTGGGGCGGGGAGCAGTACTTC
length: 16
V: TRBV19
D: .
J: TRBJ2-7
size: .

CDR3: CASSPEGQFEAFF
DNA: TGTGCCAGCAGTCCCGAAGGACAGTTCGAAGCTTTCTTT
length: 13
V: TRBV27
D: .
J: TRBJ1-1
size: few

CDR3: CSASGIGQAVQAFF
DNA: TGCAGCGCCAGCGGAATTGGACAGGCGGTCCAGGCTTTCTTT
length: 14
V: TRBV29-1
D: TRBD1
J: TRBJ1-1
size: .

CDR3: CASSPAGTGDYEQYF
DNA: TGCGCCAGCAGCCCGGCGGGGACAGGGGATTACGAGCAGTACTTC
length: 15
V: TRBV5-1
D: TRBD1
J: TRBJ2-7
size: .

CDR3: CSVVRTGGTQNYGYTF
DNA: TGCAGCGTCGTCAGGACTGGAGGGACCCAAAACTATGGCTACACCTTC
length: 16
V: TRBV29-1
D: .
J: TRBJ1-2
size: once

CDR3: CASSYSGSIGETQYF
DNA: TGTGCCAGCAGTTACTCGGGGTCGATCGGGGAGACCCAGTACTTC
length: 15
V: TRBV7-2
D: .
J: TRBJ2-5
size: .

CDR3: CASSSRLAGGHHQETQYF
DNA: TGTGCCAGCAGCTCCCGACTAGCGGGAGGCCATCACCAAGAGACCCAGTACTTC
length: 18
V: TRBV2
D: TRBD2
J: TRBJ2-5
size: once